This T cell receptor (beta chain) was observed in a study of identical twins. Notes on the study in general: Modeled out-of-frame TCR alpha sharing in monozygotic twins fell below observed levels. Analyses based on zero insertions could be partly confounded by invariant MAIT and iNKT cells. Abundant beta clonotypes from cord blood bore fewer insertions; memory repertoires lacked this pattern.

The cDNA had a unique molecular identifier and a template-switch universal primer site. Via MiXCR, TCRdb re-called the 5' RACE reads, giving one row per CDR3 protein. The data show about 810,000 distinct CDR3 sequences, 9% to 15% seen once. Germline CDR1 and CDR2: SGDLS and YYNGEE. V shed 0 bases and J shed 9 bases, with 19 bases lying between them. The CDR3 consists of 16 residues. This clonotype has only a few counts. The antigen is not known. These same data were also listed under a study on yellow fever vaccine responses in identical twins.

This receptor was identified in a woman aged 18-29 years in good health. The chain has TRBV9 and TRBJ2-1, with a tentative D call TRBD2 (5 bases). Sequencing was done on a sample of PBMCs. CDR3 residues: CASSVGPRLAMIEQFF. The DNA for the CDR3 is TGTGCCAGCAGCGTAGGCCCTCGGCTAGCTATGATTGAGCAGTTCTTC.